This paragraph covers one T cell receptor (beta chain) sequence. Its antigen is as yet unknown. The ends were cut back, 2 bases at V and 2 bases at J, with 13 bases in the middle. The CDR3 length is 15 residues. From germline, CDR1 is LGHDT and CDR2 YNNKEL (reference sequence). Clones were sequenced by immunoSEQ multiplex PCR, and TCRdb holds only the in-frame ones, with some missing. The sample records roughly 240,000 clones, around 89% being singletons. Treatment indicated: some 19 received Ad26.COV2.S at low or high dose, single or two shots; several received placebo; per-sample allocation not given. Repertoires come from day 63 after the first vaccine or placebo injection. This record belongs to a study of Ad26.COV2.S vaccination and SARS-CoV-2 variants. Study-level information: Ad26.COV2.S arm of COV1001 included the donor. Dosing was one shot or two shots 56 days apart. Study conclusions and caveats: Responses of T cells in total may have been underestimated by the TCR breadth and depth analyses. Vaccinated and placebo-treated recipients had similar non-spike TCR breadth.

The starting material was peripheral blood, obtained in a trial of Ad26.COV2.S vaccine versus placebo. This receptor was identified in a person aged 18-65 years who received the Ad26.COV2.S COVID-19 vaccine or a placebo. This chain connects TRBV3-1 (or the pseudogene TRBV3-2) to TRBJ2-7, with D possibly TRBD1 on 7 matching bases. The CDR3 protein is CASSQRRGDTYEQYF. CDR3 in DNA: TGTGCCAGCAGCCAACGCAGGGGGGATACCTACGAGCAGTACTTC.